Each of the 31 T cell receptor beta chains below was sequenced from the same sample in a study of T-cell reconstitution after alpha-beta-depleted transplantation in children. The TCRbeta library was prepared with unique molecular identifiers. TCRdb redid the calling of the PCR reads with MiXCR, one entry per CDR3 protein. The sample yields 600,000 or so distinct CDR3 sequences, around 23% seen once. The sequences come from PBMCs, mostly from graft donor cells, collected 360 days after TCRalphabeta/CD19-depleted stem cell transplant. The source of these receptors is a boy younger than two who had a stem cell transplant for acute myeloid leukemia, so the T cells may come from the graft donor.

This clonotype was observed at least ten times. The chain recombines TRBV11-2 with TRBJ2-7; the D is unclear. Trimming pared 3 bases from V and 0 bases from J, leaving 12 bases between. The CDR3 is 15 amino acids. From germline, CDR1 is SGHAT and CDR2 FQNNGV. CDR3 residues: CASSFSLQGSYEQYV. The CDR3 DNA reads TGTGCCAGCAGCTTTAGCCTTCAAGGCTCCTACGAGCAGTACGTC.

This clonotype was seen repeatedly, ten times or more. The V call is TRBV3-1, the J call TRBJ2-2, with 10 bases that match TRBD2. There are 16 residues in the CDR3. The ends lost 7 bases at V and 6 bases at J; junction bases unmatched: 11. In germline, CDR1 is LGHDT, CDR2 YNNKEL (reference sequence). The CDR3 loop reads CASTEAGSGGPGELFF. The CDR3, as DNA: TGTGCCAGCACCGAGGCCGGTAGCGGGGGGCCCGGGGAGCTGTTTTTT.

This clonotype was seen a handful of times. This chain connects TRBV7-3 to TRBJ2-5; D may be TRBD2 (7 bases). V gave up 5 bases and J gave up 3 bases, with 13 bases separating them. Germline CDR1 SGHTA, CDR2 FQGTGA. This CDR3 has 14 residues. The CDR3 region is CASSPIGGEETQYF. The CDR3 nucleotides are TGTGCCAGCAGCCCTATAGGGGGGGAAGAGACCCAGTACTTC.

The V gene is TRBV20-1, the J gene TRBJ1-2, with D possibly matching TRBD1 (5 bases). V lost 5 bases to trimming and J lost 5 bases, with 18 bases between them. Germline V gives CDR1 DFQATT, CDR2 SNEGSKA (reference sequence). The CDR3 spans 14 residues. CDR3 bases: TGCAGTGCTGGACTACCCGGGACGATGTATGGCTACACCTTC. Translated, it gives CSAGLPGTMYGYTF.

Many counts were recorded for this clonotype. This chain joins TRBV20-1 and TRBJ2-4; maybe TRBD1 (6 bases). This CDR3 has 12 residues. Germline CDR1 is DFQATT and CDR2 is SNEGSKA (reference sequence). With 0 bases removed from V and 7 bases from J, the gap between germline ends came to 7 bases. The CDR3 nucleotides are TGCAGTGCTAGAGAAGGGGGTAACATTCAGTACTTC. Its translation is CSAREGGNIQYF.

This clonotype occurred many times. The V call is TRBV20-1, the J call TRBJ2-1, with D perhaps TRBD1 (7 bases). Germline assignment: CDR1 DFQATT and CDR2 SNEGSKA (reference sequence). Trimming removed 1 base from V and 6 bases from J, with 10 bases in between. CDR3 length equals 13 residues. For the CDR3, the DNA is TGCAGTGCTAGAGCAGGGGGGATCAATGAGCAGTTCTTC. This gives the protein CSARAGGINEQFF.

This clonotype was found many times. The chain uses TRBV20-1 and TRBJ1-2; D possibly corresponds to TRBD1 (5 bases). Per germline, CDR1 DFQATT and CDR2 SNEGSKA (reference sequence). The CDR3 is 13 residues long. In DNA, the CDR3 is TGCAGCGTCTTGGAGCAGGGTGACTATGGCTACACCTTC. Translated: CSVLEQGDYGYTF.

This clonotype was counted at least ten times. V usage is TRBV12-3 or TRBV12-4 and J usage is TRBJ2-1, with D tentatively TRBD2 (5 bases). Trimming cost V 1 base and J 9 bases, with 19 bases left between them. This CDR3 spans 16 amino acids. CDR3 nucleotides: TGTGCCAGCAGTTTAGTCGGGAAAGTCGGGGAAACTGAGCAGTTCTTC. It encodes CASSLVGKVGETEQFF.

The chain is built from TRBV4-1 and TRBJ2-2; TRBD1 is a possible D gene (5 bases). Germline CDR1 and CDR2: MGHRA and YSYEKL. With 0 bases removed from V and 5 bases from J, the gap between germline ends came to 10 bases. The CDR3 consists of 15 residues. This CDR3 is CASSQEEAGTGELFF. The CDR3 nucleotides read TGCGCCAGCAGCCAAGAAGAGGCAGGGACCGGGGAGCTGTTTTTT.

The chain employs TRBV20-1 and TRBJ1-1, with TRBD1 as a possible D gene (6 bases). Germline CDR1 DFQATT, CDR2 SNEGSKA (reference sequence). The CDR3 totals 13 residues. V lost 6 bases and J 4 bases, leaving 15 bases between the germline ends. CDR3 bases: TGCAGTGCACCACAGGGCGGCGGCACTGAAGCTTTCTTT. It codes for CSAPQGGGTEAFF.

J is TRBJ2-3 and V is TRBV4-1; 11 nucleotides line up with TRBD2. The CDR3 consists of 16 residues. V shed 1 base and J 4 bases; nucleotides not matched to a gene: 4. Germline values: CDR1 MGHRA, CDR2 YSYEKL. The CDR3 loop is CASSQGLAGGSDTQYF. The CDR3 nucleotides read TGCGCCAGCAGCCAAGGTCTAGCGGGGGGATCAGATACGCAGTATTTT.

This clonotype was recorded many times. The chain uses TRBV12-3 or TRBV12-4 and TRBJ2-2, with D uncertain. The CDR3 covers 15 residues. Trimming stripped 5 bases from V and 0 bases from J, with 10 bases between. This chain's CDR3 is CASSLDPANTGELFF. The DNA for the CDR3 is TGTGCCAGCAGTCTAGACCCCGCGAACACCGGGGAGCTGTTTTTT.

The chain couples TRBV19 to TRBJ2-1; 8 positions agree with TRBD2. V was pared by 6 bases and J by 2 bases, with 9 bases of the junction left unmatched. Germline lookup yields CDR1 LNHDA and CDR2 SQIVND (reference sequence). CDR3 length: 16 residues. The CDR3 is CASRGAASGPYNEQFF. The CDR3 region has the DNA TGTGCCAGTAGGGGGGCGGCTAGCGGGCCCTACAATGAGCAGTTCTTC.

The chain links TRBV7-9 to TRBJ1-2; no reliable D call. V was cut by 3 bases and J by 4 bases, with 12 bases left in between. The CDR3 has 14 amino acids. CDR1 and CDR2 (germline): SEHNR, FQNEAQ (reference sequence). The CDR3: CASSLGTDGYGYTF. CDR3 sequence (DNA): TGTGCCAGCAGCTTGGGCACCGACGGCTATGGCTACACCTTC.

This clonotype was detected ten times or more. The genes are TRBV5-6 and TRBJ2-1; maybe TRBD2 (5 bases). Per the germline V gene, CDR1 is SGHDT and CDR2 is YYEEEE. The CDR3 totals 11 residues. The V end was cut by 1 base, the J end by 10 bases, with 6 bases between. CDR3 sequence: CASSLSGEQFF. The CDR3 DNA reads as TGTGCCAGCAGCTTGTCGGGGGAGCAGTTCTTC.

The CDR3 DNA sequence: TGCGCCAGCAGCTTGTTCTCCGGACTACAAGAGACCCAGTACTTC. It yields the protein CASSLFSGLQETQYF. The rearrangement uses TRBV5-1 and TRBJ2-5; perhaps TRBD2 as D (6 bases). The CDR3 consists of 15 residues. Germline CDR1 is SGHRS and CDR2 is YFSETQ. V was trimmed by 1 base and J by 2 bases, leaving 12 bases between them.

V gene TRBV12-3 or TRBV12-4 combines with J gene TRBJ2-7, with 7 bases lining up with TRBD1. The CDR3 has 14 residues. After removal of 7 bases from V and 5 bases from J, the junction contained 11 bases not matched to a gene. The DNA of the CDR3 is TGTGCCAGCACCCAGACAGGGCCGTTCAACGAGCAGTACTTC. It encodes CASTQTGPFNEQYF.

This clonotype was observed a single time. J is TRBJ2-7 and V is TRBV5-1; D may be TRBD1 (6 bases). Deletions cut 0 bases from V and 2 bases from J, with 12 bases between. Germline V gene sequence: CDR1 SGHRS, CDR2 YFSETQ. This CDR3 is built from 15 residues. Here the CDR3 reads CASSLVAGATYEQYV. DNA for the CDR3: TGCGCCAGCAGCTTGGTGGCAGGGGCTACCTACGAGCAGTACGTC.

The chain couples TRBV5-4 to TRBJ2-5, with D hard to call. CDR1 is SGHNT and CDR2 is YYREEE in the germline V gene (reference sequence). The V end was cut by 4 bases, the J end by 5 bases, with 12 bases between. CDR3 size: 13 residues. The CDR3 here is CASSPGPKETQYF. CDR3 sequence (DNA): TGTGCCAGCAGCCCCGGGCCCAAGGAGACCCAGTACTTC.

In this sample, this clonotype turned up a few times. J is TRBJ2-7 and V is TRBV29-1, with 8 bases matching TRBD1. There are 15 residues in the CDR3. Trimming cost V 4 bases and J 4 bases; bases outside gene matches: 12. In germline, CDR1 is SQVTM, CDR2 ANQGSEA. Here the CDR3 DNA reads TGCAGCGTTGTAGGGTATAGGACAGGGCAGTACGAGCAGTACTTC. Residues: CSVVGYRTGQYEQYF.

The CDR3 sequence: CASSLRTGQTGETQYF. CDR3 in DNA: TGCGCCAGCAGCCTTCGGACAGGACAAACGGGAGAGACCCAGTACTTC. The rearrangement links TRBV5-1 to TRBJ2-5; 7 bases are shared with TRBD1. The trim removed 4 bases at V and 4 bases at J, leaving 13 bases unmatched. Germline CDR1 reads SGHRS; CDR2 reads YFSETQ. CDR3 length equals 16 residues.

The V call is TRBV7-2, the J call TRBJ1-4; D may be TRBD1 (5 bases). The V end was cut by 4 bases, the J end by 4 bases, with 7 bases between. There are 13 residues in the CDR3. Germline V gene data show CDR1 as SGHTA and CDR2 as FQGNSA. The CDR3 DNA follows: TGTGCCAGCAGCTCGGACAATAATGAAAAACTGTTTTTT. It encodes CASSSDNNEKLFF.

This clonotype occurred a few times. This chain uses TRBV20-1 with TRBJ2-1, with D maybe TRBD2 (6 bases). The CDR3 spans 12 residues. Between the trimmed V and J ends, which lost 6 bases and 8 bases, there was a span of 14 bases. Germline CDR1 reads DFQATT; CDR2 reads SNEGSKA (reference sequence). The CDR3 loop is CSAWGGADEQFF. The CDR3 nucleotides are TGCAGTGCGTGGGGCGGGGCGGATGAGCAGTTCTTC.

The V and J genes are TRBV5-6 and TRBJ2-7, with 10 bases lining up with TRBD1. The CDR3 contains 17 residues. The V gene end was trimmed by 3 bases and the J gene end by 0 bases; junction bases not matched to a gene: 9. Germline loops: CDR1 SGHDT, CDR2 YYEEEE. Written as DNA, the CDR3 is TGTGCCAGCAGCTCCGAGGGGGACAGGGGCTTCTCCTACGAGCAGTACGTC. Translation: CASSSEGDRGFSYEQYV.

This clonotype was seen ten or more times. The V gene is TRBV28, the J gene TRBJ2-7, with a weak D call TRBD1 (6 bases). The CDR3 is 12 amino acids. Per germline, CDR1 MDHEN and CDR2 SYDVKM. The CDR3 loop is CASSFPLPGQRV. The CDR3 nucleotides are TGTGCCAGCAGTTTCCCCCTACCGGGACAACGCGTC.

This chain joins TRBV20-1 and TRBJ1-1; TRBD1 might be the D (5 bases). Trimming cost V 6 bases and J 0 bases, with 14 bases left between them. Germline lookup yields CDR1 DFQATT and CDR2 SNEGSKA (reference sequence). The CDR3 has 14 amino acids. Written as DNA, the CDR3 is TGCAGTGCCCGGGGGGGGTTAATGAACACTGAAGCTTTCTTT. Protein sequence: CSARGGLMNTEAFF.

V gene TRBV7-3 combines with J gene TRBJ2-3; D perhaps matches TRBD2 (6 bases). V gave up 5 bases and J gave up 4 bases, with 16 bases separating them. The CDR3 loop spans 15 amino acids. Germline-derived CDR1 and CDR2 are SGHTA and FQGTGA. The DNA of the CDR3 is TGTGCCAGCAGCCCCCGGGGGAGCCGGCCAGATACGCAGTATTTT. It yields the protein CASSPRGSRPDTQYF.

This clonotype was picked up a small number of times. The V gene is TRBV27, the J gene TRBJ2-1; D is tentatively TRBD1 or TRBD2 (5 bases each). Germline-derived CDR1 and CDR2 are MNHEY and SMNVEV (reference sequence). The CDR3 spans 16 residues. V lost 5 bases and J lost 1, with 15 bases in between. The CDR3 loop reads CASSPAGTKSYNEQFF. In DNA, the CDR3 is TGTGCCAGCAGTCCCGCCGGGACGAAATCCTACAATGAGCAGTTCTTC.

This clonotype was seen repeatedly, ten times or more. The chain combines TRBV19 with TRBJ2-5, with D perhaps matching TRBD1 (6 bases). This CDR3 spans 16 amino acids. Germline CDR1 reads LNHDA; CDR2 reads SQIVND (reference sequence). V lost 6 bases, J lost 5 bases, and 22 bases lay in between. The CDR3 is CASSRRTARRRETQYF. CDR3 nucleotides: TGTGCCAGTAGCCGCAGGACAGCCAGACGGAGGGAGACCCAGTACTTC.

The chain uses TRBV12-3 or TRBV12-4 and TRBJ1-3; D is unresolved. Trimming took off 7 bases at V and 0 bases at J, with 10 bases between the two ends. CDR3 size: 14 residues. The CDR3 nucleotides are TGTGCCAGCACCCAAGCCCGCTCTGGAAACACCATATATTTT. Protein: CASTQARSGNTIYF.

This clonotype turned up a few times. The rearrangement joins TRBV20-1 to TRBJ2-3; 9 bases are shared with TRBD2. Germline CDR1 reads DFQATT; CDR2 reads SNEGSKA (reference sequence). CDR3 length equals 15 residues. The trim removed 0 bases at V and 5 bases at J, leaving 6 bases unmatched. The CDR3 coding sequence is TGCAGTGCTAGAGAAGAGCGGGGGGCCGTAGATACGCAGTATTTT. Its translation is CSAREERGAVDTQYF.